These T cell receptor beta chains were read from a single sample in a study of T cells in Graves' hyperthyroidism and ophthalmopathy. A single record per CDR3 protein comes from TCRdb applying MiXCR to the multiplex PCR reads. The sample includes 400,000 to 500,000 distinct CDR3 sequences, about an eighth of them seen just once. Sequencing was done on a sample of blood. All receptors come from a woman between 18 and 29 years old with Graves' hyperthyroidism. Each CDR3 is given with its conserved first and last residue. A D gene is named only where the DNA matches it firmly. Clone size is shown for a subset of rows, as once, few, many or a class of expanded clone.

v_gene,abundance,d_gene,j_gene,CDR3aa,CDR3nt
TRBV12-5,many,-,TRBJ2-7,CASTLTGWDEQYF,TGTGCTAGTACTCTAACAGGGTGGGACGAGCAGTACTTC
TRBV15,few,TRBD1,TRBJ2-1,CATSRMQGAVVNEQFF,TGTGCCACCAGCAGAATGCAGGGGGCGGTAGTCAATGAGCAGTTCTTC
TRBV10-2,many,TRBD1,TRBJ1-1,CASSGRTGATEAFF,TGCGCCAGCAGTGGAAGGACAGGGGCCACTGAAGCTTTCTTT
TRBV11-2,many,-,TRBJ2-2,CASSLVMGGPRELFF,TGTGCCAGCAGCTTAGTTATGGGTGGTCCCAGGGAGCTGTTTTTT
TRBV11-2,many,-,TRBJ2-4,CASSYTGTVGLDKNIQYF,TGTGCCAGCAGCTACACCGGGACTGTGGGACTTGACAAAAACATTCAGTACTTC
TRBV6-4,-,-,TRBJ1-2,CASSYEITYGYTF,TGTGCCAGCAGTTACGAAATAACCTATGGCTACACCTTC
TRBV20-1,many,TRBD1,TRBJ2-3,CSAGTGTDTQYF,TGCAGTGCAGGGACAGGGACAGATACGCAGTATTTT
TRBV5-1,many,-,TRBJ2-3,CANSLEDGTDTQYF,TGCGCCAACAGCTTGGAGGATGGCACAGATACGCAGTATTTT
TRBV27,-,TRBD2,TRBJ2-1,CASNLETGGSSYNEQFF,TGTGCCAGCAATTTAGAGACGGGCGGGAGCTCCTACAATGAGCAGTTCTTC
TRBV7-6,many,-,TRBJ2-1,CASSLMSRTSWSEQFF,TGTGCCAGCAGCTTAATGTCCCGGACTTCCTGGAGTGAGCAGTTCTTC
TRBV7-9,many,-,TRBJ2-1,CASSFADNEQFF,TGTGCCAGCAGCTTTGCGGACAATGAGCAGTTCTTC
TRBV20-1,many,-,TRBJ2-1,CSAPRGNEQFF,TGCAGTGCCCCCAGGGGCAATGAGCAGTTCTTC
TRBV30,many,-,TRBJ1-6,CAWSVGDINSPLHF,TGTGCCTGGAGTGTGGGAGACATTAATTCACCCCTCCACTTT
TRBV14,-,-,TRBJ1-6,CASSQGRSAGSYNSPLHF,TGTGCCAGCAGCCAAGGACGCTCAGCGGGATCCTATAATTCACCCCTCCACTTT
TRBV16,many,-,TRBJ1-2,CASSQSREFYGYTF,TGTGCCAGCAGCCAATCTCGAGAGTTCTATGGCTACACCTTC
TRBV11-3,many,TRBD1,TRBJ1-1,CASSPGQGEAFF,TGTGCCAGCAGTCCCGGACAGGGAGAAGCTTTCTTT
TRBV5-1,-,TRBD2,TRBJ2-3,CASSPRLAGGQDTQYF,TGCGCCAGCAGCCCTCGACTAGCGGGAGGGCAAGATACGCAGTATTTT
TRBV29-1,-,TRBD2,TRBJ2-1,CSVVGAERGAAPTYNEQFF,TGCAGCGTTGTTGGAGCGGAGCGGGGGGCGGCTCCAACCTACAATGAGCAGTTCTTC
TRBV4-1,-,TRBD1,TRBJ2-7,CASSQDRYRGLSYEQYF,TGTGCCAGCAGCCAAGATAGGTACAGGGGGCTTTCCTACGAGCAGTACTTC
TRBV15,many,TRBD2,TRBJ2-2,CATSRDLSGRPGTGELFF,TGTGCCACCAGCAGAGATCTTAGCGGGAGGCCGGGGACCGGGGAGCTGTTTTTT
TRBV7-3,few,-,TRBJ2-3,CASASLKGLHNTDTQYF,TGTGCCAGCGCCTCCCTAAAGGGACTCCATAACACAGATACGCAGTATTTT
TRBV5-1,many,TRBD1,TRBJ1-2,CASSPDRGPANYGYTF,TGCGCCAGCAGCCCAGACAGGGGGCCGGCTAACTATGGCTACACCTTC
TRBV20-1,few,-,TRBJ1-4,CSASREEKTNEKLFF,TGCAGTGCTAGCAGGGAGGAGAAGACTAATGAAAAACTGTTTTTT
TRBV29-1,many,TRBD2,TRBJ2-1,CSVETSGSLNEQFF,TGCAGCGTCGAAACTAGCGGTTCACTAAATGAGCAGTTCTTC
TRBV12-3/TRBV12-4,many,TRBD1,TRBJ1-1,CASRQDRENTEAFF,TGTGCCAGCAGACAGGACAGGGAGAACACTGAAGCTTTCTTT
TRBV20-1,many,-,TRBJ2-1,CSASGSHSNEQFF,TGCAGTGCTAGCGGGTCCCATTCCAATGAGCAGTTCTTC
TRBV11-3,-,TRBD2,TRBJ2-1,CASSLDLLGREWDNEQFF,TGTGCCAGCAGCTTGGACCTTTTAGGGCGGGAGTGGGACAATGAGCAGTTCTTC
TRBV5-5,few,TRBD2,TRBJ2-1,CASGELAGNHNEQFF,TGTGCCAGCGGGGAACTAGCGGGGAATCACAATGAGCAGTTCTTC
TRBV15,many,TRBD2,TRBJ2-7,CATSRDFGTSDSEQYF,TGTGCCACCAGCAGAGATTTCGGGACTAGCGACAGCGAGCAGTACTTC
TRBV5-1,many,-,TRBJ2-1,CASRAESEQFF,TGCGCCAGCAGGGCCGAGAGCGAGCAGTTCTTC
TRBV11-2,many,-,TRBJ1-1,CASSREILNTEAFF,TGTGCCAGCAGCCGAGAGATTCTGAACACTGAAGCTTTCTTT
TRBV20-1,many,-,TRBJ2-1,CSARDHRVSSNEQFF,TGCAGTGCTAGAGACCACAGGGTTTCAAGTAATGAGCAGTTCTTC
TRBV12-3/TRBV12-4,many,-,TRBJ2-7,CASSATSYEQYF,TGTGCCAGCAGCGCAACCTCCTACGAGCAGTACTTC
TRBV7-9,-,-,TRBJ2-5,CASSLGDYTQETQYF,TGTGCCAGCAGCTTAGGTGACTATACACAAGAGACCCAGTACTTC
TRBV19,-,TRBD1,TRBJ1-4,CASRRQGNNEKLFF,TGTGCCAGTAGAAGACAGGGTAATAATGAAAAACTGTTTTTT
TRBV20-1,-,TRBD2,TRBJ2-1,CSAHRGLAGGSYNEQFF,TGCAGTGCTCACCGGGGACTAGCGGGGGGCTCCTACAATGAGCAGTTCTTC
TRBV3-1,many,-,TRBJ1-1,CASSPLGGLRNTEAFF,TGTGCCAGCAGCCCACTGGGGGGACTAAGGAACACTGAAGCTTTCTTT
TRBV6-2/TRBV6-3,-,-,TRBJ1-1,CASSNTPRAEAFF,TGTGCCAGCAGTAACACCCCCAGGGCGGAAGCTTTCTTT
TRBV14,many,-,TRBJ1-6,CASSLEGSSYNSPLHF,TGTGCCAGCAGCCTCGAGGGGAGTTCCTATAATTCACCCCTCCACTTT
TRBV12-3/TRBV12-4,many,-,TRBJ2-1,CASIRARYNEQFF,TGTGCCAGCATCCGGGCCAGATACAATGAGCAGTTCTTC
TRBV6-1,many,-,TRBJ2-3,CASRFSPGFTDTQYF,TGTGCCAGCAGGTTTTCCCCGGGATTCACAGATACGCAGTATTTT
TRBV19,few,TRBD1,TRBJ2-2,CASTDRVNTGELFF,TGTGCCAGTACGGACAGGGTGAACACCGGGGAGCTGTTTTTT
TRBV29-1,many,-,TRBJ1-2,CSVERGYGYTF,TGCAGCGTTGAACGGGGTTATGGCTACACCTTC
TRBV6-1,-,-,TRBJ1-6,CASSLWSSYNSPLHF,TGTGCCAGCTCACTTTGGAGCTCCTATAATTCACCCCTCCACTTT
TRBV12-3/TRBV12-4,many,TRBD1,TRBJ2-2,CASTFLGQGVGELFF,TGTGCCAGCACCTTCCTGGGACAGGGCGTCGGGGAGCTGTTTTTT
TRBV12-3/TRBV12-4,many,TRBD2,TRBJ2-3,CASSPGTRESTDTQYF,TGTGCCAGCAGTCCCGGGACTAGGGAGAGCACAGATACGCAGTATTTT
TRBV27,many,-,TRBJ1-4,CASSPGPKGGAAEKLFF,TGTGCCAGCAGCCCGGGCCCGAAGGGGGGCGCGGCTGAAAAACTGTTTTTT
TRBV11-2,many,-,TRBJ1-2,CASSLDTRLYGYTF,TGTGCCAGCAGCCTGGACACACGACTTTATGGCTACACCTTC